The 13 T cell receptor beta chains reported below all come from one sample, sequenced in a study of blood T cell repertoires in COVID-19. Clones were sequenced by immunoSEQ multiplex PCR, and TCRdb holds only the in-frame ones, with some missing. The sample lists 540,000 or so clones; roughly 91% were seen once. The material sequenced was peripheral blood. The receptor set was obtained from a woman in her fifties or sixties with COVID-19, enrolled during active disease.

Points on this clone: Within the sample, other DNA sequences also encode this same CDR3. J is TRBJ1-1 and V is TRBV11-3; D not certain. Germline lookup yields CDR1 SGHNT and CDR2 YENEEA. V lost 1 base and J 1 base, leaving 4 bases between the germline ends. The CDR3 is made up of 13 amino acids. The CDR3 loop reads CASSLAGNTEAFF. The CDR3 DNA reads TGTGCCAGCAGCTTAGCGGGGAACACTGAAGCTTTCTTT. The entire variable domain, with the rest obtained from reference TRBV11-3 and TRBJ1-1, is as follows: EAGVVQSPRYKIIEKKQPVAFWCNPISGHNTLYWYLQNLGQGPELLIRYENEEAVDDSQLPKDRFSAERLKGVDSTLKIQPAELGDSAVYLCASSLAGNTEAFFGQGTRLTVV.

The genes are TRBV4-2 and TRBJ2-3; 13 nucleotides align to TRBD2. The V segment lost 0 bases and the J segment 3 bases; nucleotides outside the gene matches: 6. The CDR3 loop spans 18 amino acids. The germline V gene has CDR1 LGHNA and CDR2 YNFKEQ. CDR3 sequence (DNA): TGTGCCAGCAGCCAAGAACTAGCGGGGGGGATGAGGACAGATACGCAGTATTTT. Translated, it gives CASSQELAGGMRTDTQYF.

The chain uses TRBV19 and TRBJ1-2, with 9 positions matching TRBD1. Unmatched junction bases numbered 7, after V lost 7 bases and J lost 7 bases. Germline V gene sequence: CDR1 LNHDA, CDR2 SQIVND (reference sequence). The CDR3 covers 13 residues. CDR3 sequence (DNA): TGTGCCAGTAATCTACAGGGGGCAGGTGGCTACACCTTC. Residues: CASNLQGAGGYTF.

The chain employs TRBV7-8 and TRBJ1-4, with 8 positions matching TRBD1. This CDR3 has 17 amino acids. After removal of 3 bases from V and 6 bases from J, the junction contained 12 bases not matched to a gene. CDR1 is SGHVS, CDR2 FQNEAQ, per germline. DNA for the CDR3: TGTGCCAGCAGCTTCCGACAGGGGCCCCGTTTGGATGAAAAACTGTTTTTT. Translated: CASSFRQGPRLDEKLFF.

The chain employs TRBV28 and TRBJ2-7; D is possibly TRBD1 (6 bases). Germline loops: CDR1 MDHEN, CDR2 SYDVKM. The V gene lost 6 bases and the J gene lost 3 bases, with 12 bases spanning the gap. The CDR3 is 13 residues long. CDR3 protein: CASSEGGIYEQYF. CDR3 in DNA: TGTGCCAGCAGCGAAGGGGGTATCTACGAGCAGTACTTC. The whole variable domain, filled in from reference TRBV28 and TRBJ2-7, reads DVKVTQSSRYLVKRTGEKVFLECVQDMDHENMFWYRQDPGLGLRLIYFSYDVKMKEKGDIPEGYSVSREKKERFSLILESASTNQTSMYLCASSEGGIYEQYFGPGTRLTVT.

The CDR3 bases are TGCGCCAGCTCCCAGGCAGGGGGCAGTGATACGCAGTATTTT. Translation gives CASSQAGGSDTQYF. The chain is built from TRBV5-1 and TRBJ2-3, with 8 bases aligning to TRBD1. The CDR3 loop spans 14 amino acids. Trimming took 7 bases from V and 6 from J; bases not matched to a gene: 10. Germline V gives CDR1 SGHRS, CDR2 YFSETQ. Combining the CDR3 with reference TRBV5-1 and TRBJ2-3 gives the whole variable domain KAGVTQTPRYLIKTRGQQVTLSCSPISGHRSVSWYQQTPGQGLQFLFEYFSETQRNKGNFPGRFSGRQFSNSRSEMNVSTLELGDSALYLCASSQAGGSDTQYFGPGTRLTVL.

The chain combines TRBV30 with TRBJ1-2; no firm D call. From germline, CDR1 is GTSNPN and CDR2 SVGIG (reference sequence). CDR3 length: 13 residues. Trimming took off 4 bases at V and 4 bases at J, with 13 bases between the two ends. The CDR3 nucleotides are TGTGCCTGGACCGCGGGTCGAATCTATGGCTACACCTTC. Its protein is CAWTAGRIYGYTF.

This chain joins TRBV5-1 and TRBJ1-1; TRBD1 might be the D (6 bases). The length of the CDR3 is 14 residues. Germline V gene data show CDR1 as SGHRS and CDR2 as YFSETQ. Trimming cost V 4 bases and J 4 bases, with 14 bases left between them. CDR3 in DNA: TGCGCCAGCAGCCGGGGGGCCGAGACCACTGAAGCTTTCTTT. Translating gives CASSRGAETTEAFF.

This chain uses TRBV6-1 with TRBJ1-6; maybe TRBD1 (6 bases). CDR1 is MNHNS and CDR2 is SASEGT in the germline V gene. V was shortened by 2 bases and J by 4 bases, with 15 bases between the two germline ends. The CDR3 is 17 amino acids. CDR3 protein: CASSESFWTDYNSPLHF. CDR3 nucleotide sequence: TGTGCCAGCAGTGAATCTTTCTGGACAGATTATAATTCACCCCTCCACTTT.

The rearrangement links TRBV5-6 to TRBJ1-1, with D uncertain. CDR3 length: 14 amino acids. V was pared by 2 bases and J by 1 base, with 9 bases between. The germline V gene has CDR1 SGHDT and CDR2 YYEEEE. As DNA, the CDR3 is TGTGCCAGCAGCTTACCCAGATCGAACACTGAAGCTTTCTTT. Its translation is CASSLPRSNTEAFF.

The chain recombines TRBV6-1 with TRBJ2-5; D might be TRBD1 (6 bases). The CDR3 covers 14 residues. Germline assignment: CDR1 MNHNS and CDR2 SASEGT. V was cut by 2 bases and J by 3 bases, with 10 bases left in between. CDR3 in amino acids: CASSEPGGKETQYF. Written as DNA, the CDR3 is TGTGCCAGCAGTGAACCTGGGGGCAAAGAGACCCAGTACTTC.

J is TRBJ2-2 and V is TRBV7-6; TRBD1 matches 9 bases. The CDR3 is made up of 19 amino acids. CDR1 and CDR2 from the germline V gene are SGHVS and FNYEAQ. The V segment lost 5 bases and the J segment 5 bases; nucleotides outside the gene matches: 18. CDR3 residues: CASSPYPDRGLPSTGELFF. The CDR3 DNA is TGTGCCAGCAGCCCCTATCCGGACAGGGGTCTCCCAAGTACCGGGGAGCTGTTTTTT.

This sequence joins TRBV2 and TRBJ2-7, with a possible D match to TRBD2 (5 bases). Trimming shortened V by 7 bases and J by 11 bases, and 27 bases separated the two germline ends. This CDR3 spans 15 amino acids. Germline CDR1 and CDR2: SNHLY and FYNNEI. CDR3 region: CASTERIKPPPEEYF. CDR3 nucleotide sequence: TGTGCCAGCACCGAGCGGATTAAACCCCCCCCTGAGGAGTACTTC.